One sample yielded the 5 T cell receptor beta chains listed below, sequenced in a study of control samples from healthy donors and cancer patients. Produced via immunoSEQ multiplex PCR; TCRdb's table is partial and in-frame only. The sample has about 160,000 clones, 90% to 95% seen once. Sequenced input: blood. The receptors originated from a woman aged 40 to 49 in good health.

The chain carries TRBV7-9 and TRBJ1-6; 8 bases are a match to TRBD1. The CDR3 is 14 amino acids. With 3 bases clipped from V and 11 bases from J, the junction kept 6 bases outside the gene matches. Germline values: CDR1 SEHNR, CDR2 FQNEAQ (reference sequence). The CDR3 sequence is CASSLAGGHAPLHF. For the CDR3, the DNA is TGTGCCAGCAGCTTGGCAGGGGGCCATGCACCCCTCCACTTT.

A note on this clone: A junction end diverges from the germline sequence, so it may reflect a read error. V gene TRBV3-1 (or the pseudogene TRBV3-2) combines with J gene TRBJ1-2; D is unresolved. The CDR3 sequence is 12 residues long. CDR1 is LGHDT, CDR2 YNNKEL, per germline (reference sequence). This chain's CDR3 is CASSQGHYGYTF. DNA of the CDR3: TGTGCCAGCAGCCAAGGGCACTACGGCTACACCTTC.

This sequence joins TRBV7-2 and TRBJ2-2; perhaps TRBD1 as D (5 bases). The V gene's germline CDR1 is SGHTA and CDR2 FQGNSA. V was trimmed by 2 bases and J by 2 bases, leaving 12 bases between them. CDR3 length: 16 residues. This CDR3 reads CASSLFTTANTGELFF. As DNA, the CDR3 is TGTGCCAGCAGCTTATTTACGACAGCTAACACCGGGGAGCTGTTTTTT.

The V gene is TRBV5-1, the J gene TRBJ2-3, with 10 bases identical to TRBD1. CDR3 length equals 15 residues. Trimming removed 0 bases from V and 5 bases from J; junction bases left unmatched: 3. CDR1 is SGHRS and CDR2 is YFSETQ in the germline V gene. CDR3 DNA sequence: TGCGCCAGCAGCTTGGGACAGGGGGCCGGAGATACGCAGTATTTT. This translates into CASSLGQGAGDTQYF.

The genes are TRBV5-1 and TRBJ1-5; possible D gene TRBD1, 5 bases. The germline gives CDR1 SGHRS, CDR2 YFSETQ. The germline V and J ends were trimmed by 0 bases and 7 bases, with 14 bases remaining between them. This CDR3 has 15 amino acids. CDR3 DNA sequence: TGCGCCAGCAGCTTGGCCGGCAGGGCTGGGCAGCCCCAGCATTTT. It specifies CASSLAGRAGQPQHF. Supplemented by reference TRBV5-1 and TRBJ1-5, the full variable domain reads KAGVTQTPRYLIKTRGQQVTLSCSPISGHRSVSWYQQTPGQGLQFLFEYFSETQRNKGNFPGRFSGRQFSNSRSEMNVSTLELGDSALYLCASSLAGRAGQPQHFGDGTRLSIL.